A selection of T cell receptor beta chains follows, all from one sample in a study of T cell responses to AZD1222 COVID-19 vaccine. Assay: immunoSEQ multiplex PCR; the TCRdb copy retains only in-frame clones and omits some. The sample gives 100,000 to 130,000 clones, 75% to 90% of which show up once; around 4.3% is in the top ten. The input for sequencing was peripheral blood, taken on day 0 of AZD1222 vaccination. The source of these receptors is an adult in good health. Both conserved end residues are part of each CDR3. A D gene is named only where the DNA matches it firmly. Clone size is stated in some rows and not others, as once, few, many or a class when expanded.

>TRBJ1-2|TRBV6-6|-|-
CASSWVKDLVGYTF
TGTGCCAGCAGTTGGGTTAAGGACCTGGTCGGCTACACCTTC
>TRBJ1-1|TRBV19|-|-
CASTPRSENTEAFF
TGTGCCAGTACCCCGCGTTCGGAGAACACTGAAGCTTTCTTT
>TRBJ2-1|TRBV7-8|-|-
CASSLGSSYNEQFF
TGTGCCAGCAGTTTGGGAAGCTCCTACAATGAGCAGTTCTTC
>TRBJ1-1|TRBV11-3|TRBD1|-
CASSLGQGAAFF
TGTGCCAGCAGCTTAGGACAGGGGGCGGCTTTCTTT
>TRBJ1-4|TRBV19|-|-
CASSPAGVEKLFF
TGTGCCAGTAGCCCCGCCGGGGTTGAAAAACTGTTTTTT
>TRBJ2-2|TRBV28|TRBD2|-
CASSELEASGTSGELFF
TGTGCCAGCAGTGAGCTCGAAGCTAGCGGAACTTCCGGGGAGCTGTTTTTT
>TRBJ2-1|TRBV7-3|TRBD2|-
CASSLPRTSGRNEQFF
TGTGCCAGCAGCCTACCCCGCACTAGCGGGAGGAATGAGCAGTTCTTC
>TRBJ1-6|TRBV6-5|TRBD1|once
CASSYRTGNSPLHF
TGTGCCAGCAGTTACCGGACAGGCAACTCACCCCTCCACTTT
>TRBJ1-5|TRBV12-3/TRBV12-4|-|-
CASSLAENQPQHF
TGTGCCAGCAGTTTAGCGGAGAATCAGCCCCAGCATTTT
>TRBJ2-1|TRBV4-1|TRBD2|once
CASSQYLAGGRNEQFF
TGCGCCAGCAGCCAATACCTAGCGGGGGGGCGCAATGAGCAGTTCTTC
>TRBJ2-5|TRBV6-5|-|once
CASSYFLTGGRETQYF
TGTGCCAGCAGTTACTTCCTAACCGGGGGGCGAGAGACCCAGTACTTC
>TRBJ2-1|TRBV5-8|TRBD2|-
CASSLEALAGEDEQFF
TGTGCCAGCAGCTTGGAAGCCCTAGCGGGAGAGGATGAGCAGTTCTTC
>TRBJ1-4|TRBV30|-|-
CAWRIRDRNEKLFF
TGTGCCTGGAGGATCCGGGACCGAAATGAAAAACTGTTTTTT
>TRBJ1-1|TRBV6-5|-|-
CASTLGGSNTEAFF
TGTGCCAGCACATTGGGCGGTTCTAACACTGAAGCTTTCTTT
>TRBJ1-2|TRBV30|-|-
CAWSQGSANYGYTF
TGTGCCTGGAGTCAGGGGTCGGCTAACTATGGCTACACCTTC
>TRBJ2-1|TRBV6-5|-|-
CASSQPPGEQFF
TGTGCCAGCAGTCAACCCCCTGGTGAGCAGTTCTTC
>TRBJ2-1|TRBV6-5|-|-
CASSSSGTFYNEQFF
TGTGCCAGCAGTTCCTCCGGGACTTTCTACAATGAGCAGTTCTTC
>TRBJ2-7|TRBV19|-|-
CASSLNRRATYEQYF
TGTGCCAGTAGTTTGAACAGGAGGGCCACCTACGAGCAGTACTTC
>TRBJ1-2|TRBV7-6|-|few
CASSSLDGAYGYTF
TGTGCCAGCAGCTCATTGGACGGAGCCTATGGCTACACCTTC
>TRBJ2-2|TRBV2|TRBD2|-
CASTRSGGTGELFF
TGTGCCAGCACCAGGAGCGGGGGGACCGGGGAGCTGTTTTTT